This record concerns one T cell receptor (beta chain) sequence. Its antigen remains unidentified. There were no recent acute infections or vaccinations among the donors, who were healthy HIV-negative adults. The source of the sample is a study of shared clonotypes between healthy human individuals. Notes on the study in general: Clonotypes not shared had lower generation probabilities than those common to all four donors.

Clones were read by immunoSEQ multiplex PCR, and TCRdb kept only the in-frame ones, dropping some. The sample has 2 million to 3 million clones; 93% are singletons. Trimming removed 5 bases at V and 7 bases at J, with 15 bases between. CDR1 and CDR2 from the germline V gene are SEHNR and FQNEAQ (reference sequence). The CDR3 sequence is 13 residues long. The sequenced sample consisted of naive CD4+ T cells from PBMCs. Indicated subset: CD45RA+ positively selected. The V call is TRBV7-9, the J call TRBJ2-7; D remains unclear. This TCR came from a man aged 18 to 29 in good health. Some clones in this sample may be carry-over from other donors' samples. In nucleotides, the CDR3 is TGTGCCAGCAGCCCCCAAGTTGTCTTTGAGCAGTACTTC. It encodes CASSPQVVFEQYF.